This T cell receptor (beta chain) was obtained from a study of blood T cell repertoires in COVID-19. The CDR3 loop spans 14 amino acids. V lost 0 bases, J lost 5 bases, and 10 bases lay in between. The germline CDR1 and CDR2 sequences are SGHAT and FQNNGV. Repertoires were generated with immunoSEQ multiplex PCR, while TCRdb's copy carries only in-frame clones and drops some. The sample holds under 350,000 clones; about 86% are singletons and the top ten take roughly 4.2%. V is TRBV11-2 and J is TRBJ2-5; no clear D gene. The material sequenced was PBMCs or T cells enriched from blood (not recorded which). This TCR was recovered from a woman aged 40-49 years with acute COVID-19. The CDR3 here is CASSLDWQLETQYF. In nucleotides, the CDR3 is TGTGCCAGCAGCTTAGATTGGCAGTTGGAGACCCAGTACTTC.